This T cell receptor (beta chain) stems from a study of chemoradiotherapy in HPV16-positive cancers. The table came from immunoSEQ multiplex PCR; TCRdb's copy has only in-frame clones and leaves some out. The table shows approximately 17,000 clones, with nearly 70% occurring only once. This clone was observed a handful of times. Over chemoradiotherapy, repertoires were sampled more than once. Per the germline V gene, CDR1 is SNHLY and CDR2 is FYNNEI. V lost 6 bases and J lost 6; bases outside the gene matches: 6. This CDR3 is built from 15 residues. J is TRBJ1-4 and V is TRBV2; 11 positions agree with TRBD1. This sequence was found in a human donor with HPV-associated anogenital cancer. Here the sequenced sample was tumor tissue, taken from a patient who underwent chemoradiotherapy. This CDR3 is CASSSPGQGDEKLFF. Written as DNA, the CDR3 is TGTGCCAGCAGCTCCCCGGGACAGGGGGATGAAAAACTGTTTTTT.